This TCR beta chain was recovered during a study of CD8+CD57+ T cells in acquired aplastic anemia (dated by TCRdb to the late 2010s). Looking at the study overall: DNA extracted from sorted CD4+ and CD8+ cells had a mean of around 3 ug, with a range of roughly 0.17 to 27.4 ug. CD8+CD57+ expansion was defined as a frequency above the mean frequency observed in healthy subjects. Overall study results and their limits: No significant difference in CD8+ Simpson's diversity was found between patients and healthy controls (P=0.060). Roughly 30 CD8+ CDR3 sequences were shared between patients and controls but appeared highly expressed in patients and within their immunodominant clones.

TCR beta VDJ combination and CDR3 sequence profiling used genomic DNA as the template. An Illumina HiSeq 2000 was the platform used for TCR repertoire sequencing. In the source study's methods: TRBV/TRBJ rearrangement plots, CDR3 size and DJ length profiles, and Simpson's diversity index were used to assess repertoires. The immunodominant clone was defined as the most abundant DNA sequence in deep sequencing data. CDR3 amino acid sequences were screened for sharing across subjects and compared with published repertoires and the VDJdb database. TCRdb reprocessed the public reads (quality trimming at Q25 with fastp, clone calling with MiXCR) and kept in-frame beta chains. Identical CDR3 protein sequences are pooled into one entry, listed with their most common genes and DNA. The V and J calls were not made by the authors but by TCRdb's processing. A total of about 150,000 distinct CDR3 sequences appear in this sample, around 43% of them only once. 3.2% of the sample rests with the top ten.

The CDR3, cysteine through phenylalanine, is 13 amino acids long. This entry keeps only the CDR3 DNA: 39 bases, framed from base 1. Between the V and J ends, shortened by 3 bases and 6 bases respectively, the junction contains 9 bases. From a lookup of the germline V gene (reference sequence), CDR1 and CDR2 are WNHNN and SYGVQD. To note about this clonotype: There is no known antigen for this receptor. No base qualities exist here, and no much larger clone lies one base off it.

Patients chosen for sequencing had shown expansion of CD8+CD57+ cells by flow cytometry. Every patient had severe acquired aplastic anemia, diagnosed using the International Study of Aplastic Anemia and Agranulocytosis and Camitta criteria. Patients had received no therapy at the time of blood sampling. In this study, sorted CD4+ and CD8+ T cells from the blood of healthy subjects and of severe aplastic anemia patients had their TCR repertoires deep-sequenced. Patients were enrolled in the USA under clinicaltrials.gov protocols 00001620, 01623167, 00001397, 00071045, 00081523 and 00961064. Ficoll-Paque density gradient centrifugation was used to isolate peripheral blood mononuclear cells. Before DNA was extracted, CD4+ and CD8+ T cells were sorted using either FACS or magnetic beads.

The receptor comes from a human donor with aplastic anemia. Input material: sorted CD4+, CD8+, or CD8+CD57+ T cells (not recorded which) from PBMCs. The chain is assembled from TRBV10-1 and TRBJ1-5; the D gene is not confidently resolved. The DNA sequence is TGCGCCAGCAGTGAAAAAAGCGGTCAGCCCCAGCATTTT. It encodes CASSEKSGQPQHF.